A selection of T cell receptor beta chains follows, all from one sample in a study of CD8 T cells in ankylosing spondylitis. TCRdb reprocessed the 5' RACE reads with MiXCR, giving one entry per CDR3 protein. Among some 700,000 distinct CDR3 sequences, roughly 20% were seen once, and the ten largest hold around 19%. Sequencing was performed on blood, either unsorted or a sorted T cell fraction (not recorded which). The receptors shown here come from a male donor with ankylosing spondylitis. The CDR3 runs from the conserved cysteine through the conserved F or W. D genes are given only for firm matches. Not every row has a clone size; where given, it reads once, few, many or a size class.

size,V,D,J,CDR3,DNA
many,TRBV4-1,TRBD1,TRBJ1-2,CASSPTGIFSYGYTF,TGCGCCAGCAGCCCGACAGGGATTTTCAGCTATGGCTACACCTTC
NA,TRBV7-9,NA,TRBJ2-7,CASSFHVQGYEQYF,TGTGCCAGCAGCTTTCACGTACAGGGCTACGAGCAGTACTTC
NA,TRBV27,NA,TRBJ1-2,CASSFRDNYGYTF,TGTGCCAGCAGTTTCAGGGATAACTATGGCTACACCTTC
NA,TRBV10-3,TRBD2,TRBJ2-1,CAISVGLAGGRGGEQFF,TGTGCCATCAGTGTGGGACTAGCGGGAGGAAGAGGGGGTGAGCAGTTCTTC
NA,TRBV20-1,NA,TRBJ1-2,CSARSGGGGDGYTF,TGCAGTGCTAGATCGGGGGGCGGAGGTGATGGCTACACCTTC
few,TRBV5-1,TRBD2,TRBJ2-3,CASSPVAGGASDTQYF,TGCGCCAGCAGCCCGGTGGCGGGGGGCGCTTCGGATACGCAGTATTTT
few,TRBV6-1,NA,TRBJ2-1,CASSPGHVYNEQFF,TGTGCCAGCAGTCCGGGACACGTCTACAATGAGCAGTTCTTC
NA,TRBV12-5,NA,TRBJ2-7,CASGLARSYEQYF,TGTGCTAGTGGTTTAGCTCGCTCCTACGAGCAGTACTTC
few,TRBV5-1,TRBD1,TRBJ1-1,CASSPRTGVMNTEAFF,TGCGCCAGCAGCCCAAGGACAGGGGTTATGAACACTGAAGCTTTCTTT
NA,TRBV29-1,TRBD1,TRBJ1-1,CSVYRGGENTEAFF,TGCAGCGTATACAGGGGGGGGGAGAACACTGAAGCTTTCTTT
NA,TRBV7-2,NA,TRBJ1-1,CASHRSVPNTEAFF,TGTGCCAGCCATCGGTCTGTTCCGAACACTGAAGCTTTCTTT
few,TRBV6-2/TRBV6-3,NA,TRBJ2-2,CASTRPLPGVYTGELFF,TGTGCCAGCACCCGACCCCTACCGGGTGTTTACACCGGGGAGCTGTTTTTT
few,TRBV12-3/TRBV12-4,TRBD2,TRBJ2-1,CASSMGLNPSSYNEQFF,TGTGCCAGCAGTATGGGACTAAACCCGAGCTCCTACAATGAGCAGTTCTTC
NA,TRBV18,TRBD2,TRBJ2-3,CASSRTSGGRDADTQYF,TGTGCCAGCTCACGGACTAGCGGGGGCCGTGATGCAGATACGCAGTATTTT
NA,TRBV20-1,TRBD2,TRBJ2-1,CSAPKGTSGSHLPYNEQFF,TGCAGTGCCCCAAAGGGGACTAGCGGGAGCCACCTACCCTACAATGAGCAGTTCTTC
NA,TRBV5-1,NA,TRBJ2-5,CASSIQAEETQYF,TGCGCCAGCAGCATACAGGCGGAGGAGACCCAGTACTTC
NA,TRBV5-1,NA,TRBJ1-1,CASSVQESNTEAFF,TGCGCCAGCAGCGTACAGGAATCGAACACTGAAGCTTTCTTT
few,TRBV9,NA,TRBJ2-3,CASSEGFATDTQYF,TGTGCCAGCAGCGAAGGCTTTGCAACAGATACGCAGTATTTT
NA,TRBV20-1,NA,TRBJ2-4,CSASARNLAKNIQYF,TGCAGTGCTAGTGCCAGGAACCTAGCCAAAAACATTCAGTACTTC
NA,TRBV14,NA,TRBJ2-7,CASSQESGQGGYEQYF,TGTGCCAGCAGCCAAGAATCGGGGCAGGGAGGCTACGAGCAGTACTTC
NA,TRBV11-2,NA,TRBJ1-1,CASSSYGVEAFF,TGTGCCAGCAGCTCCTACGGAGTTGAAGCTTTCTTT
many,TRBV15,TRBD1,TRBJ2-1,CATSRDPGQYYNEQFF,TGTGCCACCAGCAGAGACCCGGGACAGTACTACAATGAGCAGTTCTTC
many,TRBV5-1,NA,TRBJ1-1,CASSLNVVMNTEAFF,TGCGCCAGCAGCTTGAATGTGGTCATGAACACTGAAGCTTTCTTT
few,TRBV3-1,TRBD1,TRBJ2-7,CASSPRDRGGDEQYF,TGTGCCAGCAGCCCCCGGGACAGGGGAGGCGACGAGCAGTACTTC
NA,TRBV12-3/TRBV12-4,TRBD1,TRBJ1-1,CASSTGTGGEAFF,TGTGCCAGCAGCACTGGGACAGGAGGTGAAGCTTTCTTT
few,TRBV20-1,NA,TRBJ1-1,CSARDIEGEAFF,TGCAGTGCTAGAGATATTGAGGGAGAAGCTTTCTTT
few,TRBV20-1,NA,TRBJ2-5,CSAYYGQETQYF,TGCAGTGCTTATTACGGACAAGAGACCCAGTACTTC
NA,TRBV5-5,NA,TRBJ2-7,CASSPRVRDEQYF,TGTGCCAGCAGCCCCCGGGTCAGGGACGAGCAGTACTTC